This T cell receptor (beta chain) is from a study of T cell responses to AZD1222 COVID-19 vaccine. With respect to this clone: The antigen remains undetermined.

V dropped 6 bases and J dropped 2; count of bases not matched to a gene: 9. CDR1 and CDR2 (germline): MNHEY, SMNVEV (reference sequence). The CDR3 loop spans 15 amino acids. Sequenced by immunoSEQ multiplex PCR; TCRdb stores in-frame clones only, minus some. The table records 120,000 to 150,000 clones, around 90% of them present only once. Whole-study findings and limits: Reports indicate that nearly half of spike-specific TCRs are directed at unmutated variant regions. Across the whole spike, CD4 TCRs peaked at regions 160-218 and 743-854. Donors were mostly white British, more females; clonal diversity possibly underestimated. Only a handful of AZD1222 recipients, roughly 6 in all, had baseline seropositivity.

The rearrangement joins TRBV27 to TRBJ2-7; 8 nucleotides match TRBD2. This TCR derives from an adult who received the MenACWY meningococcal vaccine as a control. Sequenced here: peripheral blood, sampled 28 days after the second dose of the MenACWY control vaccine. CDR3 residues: CASSERGSPTYEQYF. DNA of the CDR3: TGTGCCAGCAGCGAGCGGGGGTCACCTACCTACGAGCAGTACTTC.